This TCR beta chain was recorded in a study of T-cell memory formation after mild COVID-19. TCRdb fed the 5' RACE reads into MiXCR, producing one record per CDR3 protein. The table lists roughly 400,000 distinct CDR3 sequences, 20% to 30% of them singletons, with 8.8% in the top ten. The clonotype originates from an adult woman who had mild COVID-19 (a few samples of this study predate the infection). Cell type and time point are not known. Sequenced sample: PBMCs or a T cell subset sorted from them (not recorded which).

This CDR3 reads CASSGGRTEAFF. CDR3 DNA sequence: TGTGCCAGCAGCGGGGGCCGGACTGAAGCTTTCTTT. The chain recombines TRBV5-6 with TRBJ1-1; D possibly corresponds to TRBD1 (6 bases). V was cut by 4 bases and J by 5 bases, with 9 bases left in between. CDR3 length equals 12 residues. Germline CDR1 is SGHDT and CDR2 is YYEEEE.